The 30 T cell receptor beta chains listed next were all sequenced from one sample in a study of T-cell memory formation after mild COVID-19. TCRdb redid the calling of the 5' RACE reads with MiXCR, one entry per CDR3 protein. The sample has around 180,000 distinct CDR3 sequences; under 20% are singletons. Sequencing was performed on PBMCs or a T cell subset sorted from them (not recorded which). The receptors shown here come from an adult woman who had mild COVID-19 (a few samples of this study predate the infection). Cell type and time point are not known.

This clonotype came up a few times. The V call is TRBV4-3, the J call TRBJ1-1; 8 bases are shared with TRBD1. The V segment lost 5 bases and the J segment 2 bases; nucleotides outside the gene matches: 13. Germline CDR1 LGHNA, CDR2 YSLEER. The CDR3 spans 17 residues. CDR3 nucleotides: TGCGCCAGCAGCAAACCAGGCGCGACAGGGGTTAACACTGAAGCTTTCTTT. Its protein is CASSKPGATGVNTEAFF.

The rearrangement uses TRBV20-1 and TRBJ1-5; 7 bases fit TRBD1. Germline CDR1 DFQATT, CDR2 SNEGSKA (reference sequence). CDR3 size: 16 residues. Trimming removed 4 bases from V and 0 bases from J; junction bases left unmatched: 9. CDR3 residues: CSATGGGSYSNQPQHF. The DNA for the CDR3 is TGCAGTGCTACAGGGGGGGGAAGCTATAGCAATCAGCCCCAGCATTTT.

V and J are TRBV4-1 and TRBJ2-2; a weak D match, TRBD2 (5 bases). CDR1 and CDR2 from the germline V gene are MGHRA and YSYEKL. V was cut by 0 bases and J by 2 bases, with 10 bases left in between. The CDR3 length is 16 residues. The CDR3 loop reads CASSQELAVNTGELFF. The CDR3 bases are TGCGCCAGCAGCCAAGAGCTAGCAGTTAACACCGGGGAGCTGTTTTTT.

This clonotype was counted only a few times. V is TRBV7-2 and J is TRBJ2-3; D uncertain. Trimming removed 5 bases from V and 2 bases from J, with 5 bases in between. This CDR3 is built from 12 residues. Per germline, CDR1 SGHTA and CDR2 FQGNSA. The CDR3 sequence: CASSPVTDTQYF. The CDR3 DNA reads TGTGCCAGCAGCCCGGTCACAGATACGCAGTATTTT.

This chain connects TRBV14 to TRBJ2-1; no clear D. V lost 4 bases to trimming and J lost 9 bases, with 13 bases between them. Germline lookup yields CDR1 SGHDN and CDR2 FVKESK. This CDR3 has 13 amino acids. In DNA, the CDR3 is TGTGCCAGCAGCCCGGTAGCCCTTGCTGAGCAGTTCTTC. Translating it yields CASSPVALAEQFF.

This clonotype came up a few times. The V gene is TRBV15, the J gene TRBJ2-2; 7 nucleotides line up with TRBD2. The length of the CDR3 is 15 residues. Germline CDR1 reads LNHNV; CDR2 reads YYDKDF (reference sequence). The J segment lost 6 bases and the V segment lost 1 base, leaving 5 bases of the junction unmatched. The CDR3 loop reads CATSRVGAGAGELFF. The CDR3 nucleotides read TGTGCCACCAGCAGAGTAGGGGCGGGGGCCGGGGAGCTGTTTTTT.

A word on this clonotype: Germline and junction disagree at one end, which may indicate a read error. The gene calls are TRBV7-9 and TRBJ2-3; D unresolved. The CDR3 contains 11 residues. Germline values: CDR1 SEHNR, CDR2 FQNEAQ (reference sequence). The CDR3 reads CASSLKGPEHF. The CDR3 region has the DNA TGTGCCAGCAGCTTAAAAGGCCCCGAGCATTTT.

This chain connects TRBV29-1 to TRBJ2-1, with 8 bases identical to TRBD2. V trimming: 7 bases; J trimming: 4 bases; junction bases outside the gene matches: 12. The CDR3 runs to 15 residues. Germline V gene sequence: CDR1 SQVTM, CDR2 ANQGSEA. The CDR3 sequence: CSAVEDLAGYNEQFF. CDR3 DNA sequence: TGCAGCGCTGTGGAGGATTTAGCGGGATACAATGAGCAGTTCTTC.

This clonotype has more than one count but fewer than ten. This chain joins TRBV5-1 and TRBJ2-2; the D call may be TRBD1 or TRBD2 (5 bases each). Trimming shortened V by 6 bases and J by 6 bases, and 12 bases separated the two germline ends. This CDR3 spans 13 amino acids. In germline, CDR1 is SGHRS, CDR2 YFSETQ. The CDR3 coding sequence is TGCGCCAGCACCGTTGGGGGTCCCGGGGAGCTGTTTTTT. It encodes CASTVGGPGELFF.

Ten or more counts support this clonotype. The gene calls are TRBV20-1 and TRBJ2-7; perhaps TRBD1 as D (5 bases). The CDR3 covers 13 residues. V gave up 3 bases and J gave up 3 bases, with 12 bases separating them. The germline CDR1 and CDR2 sequences are DFQATT and SNEGSKA (reference sequence). This chain's CDR3 is CSASPGNRYEQYF. The CDR3 DNA reads TGCAGTGCTAGTCCAGGGAACCGCTACGAGCAGTACTTC.

The chain employs TRBV7-8 and TRBJ1-1; no reliable D call. CDR3 size: 15 residues. Trimming shortened V by 5 bases and J by 1 base, and 14 bases separated the two germline ends. Germline assignment: CDR1 SGHVS and CDR2 FQNEAQ. CDR3 loop: CASSPRSLRNTEAFF. The CDR3 nucleotides read TGTGCCAGCAGCCCCCGTTCATTAAGGAACACTGAAGCTTTCTTT.

This sequence joins TRBV12-3 or TRBV12-4 and TRBJ2-5; 13 bases agree with TRBD2. The junction had 6 bases not matched to a gene; V was cut back by 5 bases and J by 0 bases. This CDR3 region has 17 residues. CDR3 sequence reads: CASSVLGLAGYQETQYF. The CDR3 nucleotides read TGTGCCAGCAGTGTCCTGGGACTAGCGGGGTACCAAGAGACCCAGTACTTC.

The rearrangement links TRBV6-5 to TRBJ1-1; a weak D match, TRBD1 (5 bases). The V end was cut by 6 bases, the J end by 1 base, with 12 bases between. The CDR3 loop spans 14 amino acids. Germline V CDR1 and CDR2: MNHEY, SVGAGI. CDR3 sequence reads: CASRTPGPNTEAFF. The DNA of the CDR3 is TGTGCCAGCAGGACCCCAGGGCCGAACACTGAAGCTTTCTTT.

The chain joins TRBV5-1 to TRBJ2-7, with 10 positions matching TRBD2. Germline V gene sequence: CDR1 SGHRS, CDR2 YFSETQ. CDR3 size: 14 residues. V was clipped by 4 bases and J by 4 bases; unmatched bases: 5. CDR3 DNA: TGCGCCAGCAGCCCCAGCGGGAGGGGGTACGAGCAGTACTTC. It codes for CASSPSGRGYEQYF.

The genes are TRBV7-9 and TRBJ2-5, with a tentative D call TRBD1 (6 bases). The germline gives CDR1 SEHNR, CDR2 FQNEAQ (reference sequence). V was cut by 5 bases and J by 3 bases, with 16 bases left in between. The CDR3 runs 15 residues. For the CDR3, the DNA is TGTGCCAGCAGCCCCAGGAGGACAGCAAAAGAGACCCAGTACTTC. Translating gives CASSPRRTAKETQYF.

This clonotype was seen only a few times. The CDR3 DNA sequence: TGTGCCAGCAGCTTAGCAGGGGCAGGCTCTGGAAACACCATATATTTT. Translated: CASSLAGAGSGNTIYF. The genes are TRBV7-2 and TRBJ1-3; possible D gene TRBD1, 5 bases. Trimming shortened V by 0 bases and J by 0 bases, and 9 bases separated the two germline ends. CDR3 length: 16 residues. Germline CDR1 is SGHTA and CDR2 is FQGNSA.

This clonotype came up a few times. The chain links TRBV11-2 to TRBJ2-7, with TRBD1 as a possible D gene (6 bases). Trimming cost V 0 bases and J 5 bases, with 11 bases left between them. The CDR3 spans 14 residues. CDR1 and CDR2 (germline): SGHAT, FQNNGV. CDR3 sequence reads: CASSLDQGLDEQYF. CDR3 sequence (DNA): TGTGCCAGCAGCTTAGATCAGGGGCTGGACGAGCAGTACTTC.

V and J are TRBV7-9 and TRBJ2-3; D possibly corresponds to TRBD1 (6 bases). The length of the CDR3 is 16 residues. Germline V gene lookup returns CDR1 SEHNR and CDR2 FQNEAQ (reference sequence). V gave up 1 base and J gave up 0 bases, with 11 bases separating them. Here the CDR3 DNA reads TGTGCCAGCAGCTTAGAGGGGACAACTAGCACAGATACGCAGTATTTT. Translated, it gives CASSLEGTTSTDTQYF.

The rearrangement joins TRBV5-1 to TRBJ2-7; 7 bases are a match to TRBD2. CDR1 and CDR2 (germline): SGHRS, YFSETQ. This CDR3 is built from 15 residues. J gave up 2 bases and V 4 bases, and 9 bases lay outside the gene matches. The CDR3 sequence is CASSTGLVTAYEQYF. CDR3 DNA: TGCGCCAGCAGCACCGGACTAGTAACCGCCTACGAGCAGTACTTC. Together with reference TRBV5-1 and TRBJ2-7, the CDR3 gives the full variable domain: KAGVTQTPRYLIKTRGQQVTLSCSPISGHRSVSWYQQTPGQGLQFLFEYFSETQRNKGNFPGRFSGRQFSNSRSEMNVSTLELGDSALYLCASSTGLVTAYEQYFGPGTRLTVT.

In regard to this clonotype: A much larger clone differs by one base, so this may be a read error. The V and J genes are TRBV15 and TRBJ1-2; D possibly corresponds to TRBD1 (5 bases). Germline V gene lookup returns CDR1 LNHNV and CDR2 YYDKDF (reference sequence). The CDR3 runs to 16 residues. Trimming took 3 bases from V and 4 from J, leaving 18 bases between them. The CDR3 sequence is CATSSGAGGGVYGYTF. Written as DNA, the CDR3 is TGTGCCACCAGCAGTGGGGCAGGAGGAGGTGTCTATGGCTACACCTTC.

The chain links TRBV7-3 to TRBJ2-5; 10 nucleotides line up with TRBD2. The germline V gene has CDR1 SGHTA and CDR2 FQGTGA. This CDR3 spans 14 amino acids. Trimming cost V 5 bases and J 8 bases; bases outside gene matches: 8. CDR3 sequence reads: CASSPKREGGTQYF. Here the CDR3 DNA reads TGTGCCAGCAGCCCAAAGCGGGAGGGCGGAACCCAGTACTTC.

This clonotype was seen more than once but under ten times. The chain recombines TRBV20-1 with TRBJ2-3, with 9 nucleotides matching TRBD2. CDR3 length equals 16 residues. Trimming took 0 bases from V and 6 from J; bases not matched to a gene: 10. CDR1 is DFQATT, CDR2 SNEGSKA, per germline (reference sequence). The CDR3 DNA reads as TGCAGTGCTAGAGACCCGCTAGCGGGAAGATTGGATACGCAGTATTTT. Residues: CSARDPLAGRLDTQYF.

The chain combines TRBV7-2 with TRBJ2-1, with 7 bases identical to TRBD2. The CDR3 totals 15 residues. From germline, CDR1 is SGHTA and CDR2 FQGNSA. V gave up 1 base and J gave up 4 bases; unmatched junction bases: 4. The CDR3 sequence is CASSLGPSGYNEQFF. For the CDR3, the DNA is TGTGCCAGCAGCTTAGGGCCTAGCGGATACAATGAGCAGTTCTTC. The full variable domain, its missing parts supplied by reference TRBV7-2 and TRBJ2-1, is GAGVSQSPSNKVTEKGKDVELRCDPISGHTALYWYRQSLGQGLEFLIYFQGNSAPDKSGLPSDRFSAERTGGSVSTLTIQRTQQEDSAVYLCASSLGPSGYNEQFFGPGTRLTVL.

There are a few counts of this clonotype. The rearrangement uses TRBV20-1 and TRBJ2-7, with D tentatively TRBD2 (6 bases). Looked up from germline, CDR1 is DFQATT and CDR2 is SNEGSKA (reference sequence). The CDR3 consists of 14 residues. V gave up 5 bases and J gave up 4 bases, with 18 bases separating them. The chain's CDR3 is CSAGVPGLTYEQYF. The DNA of the CDR3 is TGCAGTGCTGGCGTACCGGGACTCACGTACGAGCAGTACTTC.

The chain links TRBV24-1 to TRBJ2-1, with 8 bases aligning to TRBD2. This CDR3 has 14 amino acids. Germline CDR1 reads KGHDR; CDR2 reads SFDVKD. The J segment lost 8 bases and the V segment lost 5 bases, leaving 7 bases of the junction unmatched. In DNA, the CDR3 is TGTGCCACCAGTGTGCCGGGAGGGGACTATGAGCAGTTCTTC. Residues: CATSVPGGDYEQFF.

The rearrangement uses TRBV7-3 and TRBJ1-4; possibly TRBD1 for D (6 bases). CDR3 length equals 18 residues. Trimming took off 8 bases at V and 0 bases at J, with 22 bases between the two ends. From germline, CDR1 is SGHTA and CDR2 FQGTGA. The CDR3, as DNA: TGTGCCAGCCGTCCACAGGGCGCATCCCTTGCAACTAATGAAAAACTGTTTTTT. It is translated as CASRPQGASLATNEKLFF.

The rearrangement uses TRBV7-3 and TRBJ2-2, with D perhaps given as TRBD1 or TRBD2 (5 bases each). Germline values: CDR1 SGHTA, CDR2 FQGTGA. CDR3 length: 16 amino acids. V was pared by 0 bases and J by 2 bases, with 10 bases between. CDR3 sequence reads: CASSLTPGTNTGELFF. CDR3 DNA: TGTGCCAGCAGCTTAACGCCAGGGACCAACACCGGGGAGCTGTTTTTT.

J is TRBJ2-7 and V is TRBV5-1; 7 bases map to TRBD2. Germline trimming cut 1 base from V and 2 bases from J; bases unmatched to any gene: 6. Germline CDR1 and CDR2: SGHRS and YFSETQ. This CDR3 region has 15 residues. CDR3 in amino acids: CASSLRAGTTYEQYF. CDR3 coding DNA: TGCGCCAGCAGCTTGAGAGCAGGGACTACCTACGAGCAGTACTTC.

Here the CDR3 DNA reads TGTGCCAGCAGCCTACGGGAAAATGAGCAGTTCTTC. This gives the protein CASSLRENEQFF. The chain combines TRBV7-9 with TRBJ2-1; D is possibly TRBD2 (5 bases). CDR1 is SEHNR and CDR2 is FQNEAQ in the germline V gene (reference sequence). CDR3 length: 12 amino acids. The V end was cut by 5 bases, the J end by 7 bases, with 9 bases between.

A few counts support this clonotype. The rearrangement links TRBV6-5 to TRBJ2-3; D is possibly TRBD1 or TRBD2 (5 bases each). The V gene's germline CDR1 is MNHEY and CDR2 SVGAGI. V dropped 5 bases and J dropped 4 bases, with 7 bases sitting between them. The CDR3 has 12 residues. The CDR3 loop is CASSGGPDTQYF. CDR3 sequence (DNA): TGTGCCAGCAGTGGGGGTCCAGATACGCAGTATTTT.